The entry below gives a single T cell receptor (beta chain) sequence along with its context. Its antigen is undetermined. The source of the sample is a study of beta chain features in type 1 diabetes. Overall study: Cell yields, gender and age were comparable in patients and healthy donors. The examined sorted cells totaled over 85,000,000 across samples. Study results and limitations: TCRB CDR3s were moderately but significantly shorter in Type 1 diabetes patients in all four CD4+ subsets. Patients showed naive, central memory and Treg TCRB repertoires that appeared more similar than those of healthy donors. Cells carrying high TCR expression could end up over-represented when cDNA is sequenced.

Trimming cost V 5 bases and J 1 base, with 11 bases left between them. The germline CDR1 and CDR2 sequences are SGHRS and YFSETQ. This CDR3 region has 14 residues. Since all of the isolated RNA was reverse transcribed, expressed TCRB transcripts were what got sequenced. Sequencing used immunoSEQ multiplex PCR; TCRdb keeps in-frame clones, though not all of them. This table has 300,000 to 350,000 clones, roughly 13% appearing once. The receptor comes from a young woman with type 1 diabetes. The chain links TRBV5-1 to TRBJ2-3; D is unresolved. The sample taken for sequencing was naive CD4+ T cells from blood. The CDR3 here is CASRQSGGTDTQYF. The CDR3 bases are TGCGCCAGCAGGCAGTCTGGAGGCACAGATACGCAGTATTTT.